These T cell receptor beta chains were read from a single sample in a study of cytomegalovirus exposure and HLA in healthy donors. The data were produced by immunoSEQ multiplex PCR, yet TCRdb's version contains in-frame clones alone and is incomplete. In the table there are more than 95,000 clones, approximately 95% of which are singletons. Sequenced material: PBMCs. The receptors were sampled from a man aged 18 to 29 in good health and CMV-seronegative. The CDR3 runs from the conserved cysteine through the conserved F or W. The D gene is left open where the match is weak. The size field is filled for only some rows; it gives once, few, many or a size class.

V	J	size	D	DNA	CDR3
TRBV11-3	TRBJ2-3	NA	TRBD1	TGTGCCAGCAGCTTAGCCACCCACAGGGGGCTCGTTATAGATACGCAGTATTTT	CASSLATHRGLVIDTQYF
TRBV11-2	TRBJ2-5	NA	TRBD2	TGTGCCAGCACCTTTAGACTAGCGGGAGAGGGGACCCAGTACTTC	CASTFRLAGEGTQYF
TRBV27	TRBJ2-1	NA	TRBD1	TGTGCCAGCAGGGAGACAGGGTACAATGAGCAGTTCTTC	CASRETGYNEQFF
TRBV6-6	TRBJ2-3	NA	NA	TGTGCCAGCAGCCGCCCGCAGGGGACCGTTGATACGCAGTATTTT	CASSRPQGTVDTQYF
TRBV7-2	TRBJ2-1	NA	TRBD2	TGTGCCAGCAGCGCGGTTAGCGGGCTTACCTACAATGAGCAGTTCTTC	CASSAVSGLTYNEQFF
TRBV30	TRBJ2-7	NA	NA	TGTGCCTGGAGTTTCCTAGGTGGAGTGGACGAGCAGTACTTC	CAWSFLGGVDEQYF
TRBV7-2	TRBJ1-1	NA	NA	TGTGCCAGCAGCTTAGGTCTGAGCACTGAAGCTTTCTTT	CASSLGLSTEAFF
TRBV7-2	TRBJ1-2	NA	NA	TGTGCCATCTCCCGGGGAGATGGCTACACCTTC	CAISRGDGYTF
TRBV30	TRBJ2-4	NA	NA	TGTGCCTGGAAAGGGGCAAAAAACATTCAGTACTTC	CAWKGAKNIQYF
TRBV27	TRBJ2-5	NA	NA	TGTGCCAGCTGGAGGGGGGGCGGGGAGACCCAGTACTTC	CASWRGGGETQYF
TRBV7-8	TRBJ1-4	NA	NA	TGTGCCAGCAGCTCCAGCGGGGTCAATGAAAAACTGTTTTTT	CASSSSGVNEKLFF
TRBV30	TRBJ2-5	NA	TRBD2	TGTGCCTACTCGAGCGGGAGCCTCCAAGAGACCCAGTACTTC	CAYSSGSLQETQYF
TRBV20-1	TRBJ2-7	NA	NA	TGCAGTGCGAGTTCTCCCTACGAGCAGTACTTC	CSASSPYEQYF
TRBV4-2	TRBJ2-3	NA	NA	TGTGCCAGCAGCCGATCGTTTACCACTAGCACAGATACGCAGTATTTT	CASSRSFTTSTDTQYF
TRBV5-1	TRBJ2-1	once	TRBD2	TGCGCCAGCAGCCTAGGACTAGCGAACAATGAGCAGTTCTTC	CASSLGLANNEQFF
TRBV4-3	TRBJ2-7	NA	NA	TGCGCCAGCAGCCCCTCCGTTTCCAAACACTACGAGCAGTACTTC	CASSPSVSKHYEQYF
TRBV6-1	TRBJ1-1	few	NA	TGTGCCAGCAGTGAAGTAGGAGGGCACAATGAAGCTTTCTTT	CASSEVGGHNEAFF
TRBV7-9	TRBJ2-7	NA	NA	TGTGCCAGCAGCTTAGAGCTCGGAGCGTATAACGAGCAGTACTTC	CASSLELGAYNEQYF
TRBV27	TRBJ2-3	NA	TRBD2	TGTGCCAGCAGCGCGGGACTAGCGGGAACAGATACGCAGTATTTT	CASSAGLAGTDTQYF
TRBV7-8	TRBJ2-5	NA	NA	TGTGCCAGCAGCCAAGGACAGCAAGAGACCCAGTACTTC	CASSQGQQETQYF
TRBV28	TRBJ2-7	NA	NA	TGTGCCAGCAGTTGGGGGGCGGGAGCATCCCACGAGCAGTACTTC	CASSWGAGASHEQYF
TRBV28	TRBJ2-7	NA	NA	TGTGCCAGCAGTTTAAGTCGTCAGGGCAGCTCCTACGAGCAGTACTTC	CASSLSRQGSSYEQYF
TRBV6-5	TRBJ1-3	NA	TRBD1	TGTGCCAGCAGCCCGCCCGGGACAGCCGGAAACACCATATATTTT	CASSPPGTAGNTIYF
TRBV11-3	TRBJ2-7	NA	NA	TGTGCCAGCAGCTTAGAGACAGGTCTCTCCTACGAGCAGTACTTC	CASSLETGLSYEQYF
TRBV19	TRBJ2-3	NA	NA	TGTGCCAGTAGTACTGAGTCCGCAGATACGCAGTATTTT	CASSTESADTQYF
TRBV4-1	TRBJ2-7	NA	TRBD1	TGCGCCAGCAGCCAAACCGGGACAGCCTACGAGCAGTACTTC	CASSQTGTAYEQYF
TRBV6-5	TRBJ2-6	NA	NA	TGTGCCAGCAGCCGGGACTCTTCTGGGGCCAACGTCCTGACTTTC	CASSRDSSGANVLTF
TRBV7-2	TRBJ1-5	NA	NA	TGTGCCAGCAGCGTAGAAGGGGTATCAAATCAGCCCCAGCATTTT	CASSVEGVSNQPQHF
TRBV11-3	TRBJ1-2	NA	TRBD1	TGTGCCAGCAGCTTAACGACAGGGGGGGGAGGCTACACCTTC	CASSLTTGGGGYTF
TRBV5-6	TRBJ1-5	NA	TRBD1	TGTGCCAGCAGCCCTGGGACAGGGGCACAGCCCCAGCATTTT	CASSPGTGAQPQHF
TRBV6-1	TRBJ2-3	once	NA	TGTGCCAGCAGAGCCGGCGGGGGCACAGATACGCAGTATTTT	CASRAGGGTDTQYF
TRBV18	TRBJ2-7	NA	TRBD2	TGTGCCAGCTCACCAGACCTTTTGGGACTAGCATCCTACGAGCAGTACTTC	CASSPDLLGLASYEQYF
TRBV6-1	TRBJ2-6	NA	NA	TGTGCCAGCAGCGAGGACAGCTCTGGGGCCAACGTCCTGACTTTC	CASSEDSSGANVLTF
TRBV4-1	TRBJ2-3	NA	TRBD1	TGCGCCAGCAGCCCCTTGGACAGGGGATCCACAGATACGCAGTATTTT	CASSPLDRGSTDTQYF
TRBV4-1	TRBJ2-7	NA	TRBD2	TGCGCCAGCAGCCAAGAGGGCGGGAGGGGCGAGCAGTACTTC	CASSQEGGRGEQYF
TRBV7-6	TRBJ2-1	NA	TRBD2	TGTGCCAGCAGCTTAAGCGGGAATAATGAGCAGTTCTTC	CASSLSGNNEQFF
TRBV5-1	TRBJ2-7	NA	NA	TGCGCCAGCAGCTTAGAATACCCAGGCGAGCAGTACTTC	CASSLEYPGEQYF
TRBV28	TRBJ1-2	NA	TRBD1	TGTGCCACCCCGGGACAGGGTAATGGAGGCTACACCTTC	CATPGQGNGGYTF
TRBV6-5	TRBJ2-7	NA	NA	TGTGCCAGCGGATTGGGTGGAGGGTCCTACGAGCAGTACTTC	CASGLGGGSYEQYF
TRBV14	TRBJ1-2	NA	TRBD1	TGTGCCAGCAGCTATCGACAGGGCTCTGGCTACACCTTC	CASSYRQGSGYTF
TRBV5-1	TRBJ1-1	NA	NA	TGCGCCAGCAGCTTGACTTCGATGGGGCGCGGTGGTCATCCGCCCATGAACACTGAAGCTTTCTTT	CASSLTSMGRGGHPPMNTEAFF
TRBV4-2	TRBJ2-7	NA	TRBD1	TGTGCCAGCAGCGGACAGGGGGTCGAGCAGTACTTC	CASSGQGVEQYF
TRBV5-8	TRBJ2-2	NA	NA	TGTGCCAGCAGCTTCTGGGGCCTGGCGAACACCGGGGAGCTGTTTTTT	CASSFWGLANTGELFF
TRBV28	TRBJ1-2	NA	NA	TGTGCCAGCAGTATCACAGCCTACTATGGCTACACCTTC	CASSITAYYGYTF
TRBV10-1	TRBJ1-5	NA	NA	TGCGCCAGCCCACAGGGACGAAACAATCAGCCCCAGCATTTT	CASPQGRNNQPQHF
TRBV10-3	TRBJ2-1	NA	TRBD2	TGTGCCATCAGCGGGAGGCCCGCCAATGAGCAGTTCTTC	CAISGRPANEQFF
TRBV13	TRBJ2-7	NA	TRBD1	TGTGCCAGCACCCTACGGGACAGGGGCGGGAGTCGGGGCGAGCAGTACTTC	CASTLRDRGGSRGEQYF
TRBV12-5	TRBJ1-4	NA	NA	TGTGCTAGTGGTGGCGGGGCCGGAGGTGAAAAACTGTTTTTT	CASGGGAGGEKLFF
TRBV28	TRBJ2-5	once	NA	TGTGCCAGCAGACCCTTAGAGGCAGGGAAACAAGAGACCCAGTACTTC	CASRPLEAGKQETQYF
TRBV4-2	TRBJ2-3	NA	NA	TGTGCCAGCAGCCAAGGGCTTACAGATACGCAGTATTTT	CASSQGLTDTQYF
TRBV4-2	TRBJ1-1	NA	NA	TGTGCCAGCAGCCAAGAAGGGCGGGGTCGGACTGAAGCTTTCTTT	CASSQEGRGRTEAFF
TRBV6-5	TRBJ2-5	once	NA	TGTGCCAGCAGTATTCAACAGGGTATGGGGGAGACCCAGTACTTC	CASSIQQGMGETQYF
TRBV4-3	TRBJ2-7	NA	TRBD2	TGCGCCAGCAGCCAAGAGGGGCCTAGCGGGACAAACGAGCAGTACTTC	CASSQEGPSGTNEQYF
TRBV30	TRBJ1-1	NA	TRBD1	TGTGCCTGTCAAAGGGGGCGTGAAGCTTTCTTT	CACQRGREAFF
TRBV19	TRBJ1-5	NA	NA	TGTGCCAGTAGTATGGTTGCGGGGCATCAGCCCCAGCATTTT	CASSMVAGHQPQHF
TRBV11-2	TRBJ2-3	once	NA	TGTGCCAGCAGCTTAGTGCCGGTATCTAGCACAGATACGCAGTATTTT	CASSLVPVSSTDTQYF
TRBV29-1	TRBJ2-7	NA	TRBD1	TGCAGCGTTGTACGACAGGGGGCGGTCTACGAGCAGTACTTC	CSVVRQGAVYEQYF
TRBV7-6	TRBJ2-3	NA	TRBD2	TGTGCCAGCAGCTTAGCGAGAGCGGGAGTTGGTCCCCATACGCAGTATTTT	CASSLARAGVGPHTQYF
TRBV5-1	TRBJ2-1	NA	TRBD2	TGCGCCAGCAGCTTGCTAGCGGGAAGCAATGAGCAGTTCTTC	CASSLLAGSNEQFF